This T cell receptor beta chain stems from a study of blood T cells in healthy people across ages. Comments on this clonotype: The germline gene is not matched at one end of the junction; a read error may be the cause.

A second PCR of 7 to 11 cycles used a sample-barcoded 5' primer and a J-beta primer mix. TCRdb re-analysed the 5' RACE reads in MiXCR, keeping a single row per CDR3 protein. The sample consists of hundreds of thousands of distinct CDR3 sequences, roughly three fifths of them appearing once. This CDR3 has 14 amino acids. From germline, CDR1 is SGHTA and CDR2 FQGNSA. This clonotype originated in a man in his forties in good health. The chain links TRBV7-2 to TRBJ2-2, with D possibly matching TRBD2 (6 bases). The sequenced sample consisted of blood. The DNA of the CDR3 is TGTGCCAGCAGCTTAGCTACGAACACCGGGGGGCTGTTTTTT. This gives the protein CASSLATNTGGLFF.